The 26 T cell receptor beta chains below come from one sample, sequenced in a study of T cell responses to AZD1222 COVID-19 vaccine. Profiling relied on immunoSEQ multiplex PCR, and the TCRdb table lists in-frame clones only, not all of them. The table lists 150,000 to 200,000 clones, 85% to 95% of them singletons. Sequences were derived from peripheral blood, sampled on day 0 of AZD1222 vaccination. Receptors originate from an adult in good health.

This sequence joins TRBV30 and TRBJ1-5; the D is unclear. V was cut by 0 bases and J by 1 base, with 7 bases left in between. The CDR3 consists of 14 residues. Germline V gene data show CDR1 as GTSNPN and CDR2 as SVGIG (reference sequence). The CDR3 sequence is CAWSVAPSNQPQHF. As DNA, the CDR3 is TGTGCCTGGAGTGTGGCCCCCAGCAATCAGCCCCAGCATTTT. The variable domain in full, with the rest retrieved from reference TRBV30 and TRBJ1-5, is SQTIHQWPATLVQPVGSPLSLECTVEGTSNPNLYWYRQAAGRGLQLLFYSVGIGQISSEVPQNLSASRPQDRQFILSSKKLLLSDSGFYLCAWSVAPSNQPQHFGDGTRLSIL.

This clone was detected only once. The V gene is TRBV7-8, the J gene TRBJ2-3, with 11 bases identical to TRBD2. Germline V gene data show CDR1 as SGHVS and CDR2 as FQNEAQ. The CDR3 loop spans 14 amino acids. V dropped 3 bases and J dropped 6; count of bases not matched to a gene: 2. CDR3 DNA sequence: TGTGCCAGCAGCTTGGGACTAGCGGACGATACGCAGTATTTT. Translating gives CASSLGLADDTQYF.

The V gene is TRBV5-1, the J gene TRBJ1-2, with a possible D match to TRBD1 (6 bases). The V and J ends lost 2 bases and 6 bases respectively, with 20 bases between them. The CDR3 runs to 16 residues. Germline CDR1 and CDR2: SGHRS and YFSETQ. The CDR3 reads CASSLYTQGNKNGYTF. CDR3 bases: TGCGCCAGCAGCTTATATACACAGGGAAATAAGAATGGCTACACCTTC.

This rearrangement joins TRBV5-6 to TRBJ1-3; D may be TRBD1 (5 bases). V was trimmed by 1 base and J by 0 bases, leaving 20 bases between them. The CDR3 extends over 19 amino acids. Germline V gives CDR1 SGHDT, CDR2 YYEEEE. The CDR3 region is CASSLYFGGLTRSGNTIYF. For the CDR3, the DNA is TGTGCCAGCAGCTTGTACTTTGGGGGACTGACCCGCTCTGGAAACACCATATATTTT.

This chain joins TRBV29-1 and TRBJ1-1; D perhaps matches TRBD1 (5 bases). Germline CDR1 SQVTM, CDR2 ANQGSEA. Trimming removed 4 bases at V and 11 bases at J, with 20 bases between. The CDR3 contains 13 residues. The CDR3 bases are TGCAGCGTTGTCCCGGAGGTAGGGGTCTGGGCTTTCTTT. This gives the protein CSVVPEVGVWAFF.

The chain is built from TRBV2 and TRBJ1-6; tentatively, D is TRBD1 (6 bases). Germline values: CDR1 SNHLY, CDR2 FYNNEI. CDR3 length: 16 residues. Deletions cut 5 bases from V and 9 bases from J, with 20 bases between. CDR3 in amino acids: CASSSTQGIGASPLHF. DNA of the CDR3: TGTGCCAGCAGTTCAACACAGGGCATTGGGGCTTCACCCCTCCACTTT.

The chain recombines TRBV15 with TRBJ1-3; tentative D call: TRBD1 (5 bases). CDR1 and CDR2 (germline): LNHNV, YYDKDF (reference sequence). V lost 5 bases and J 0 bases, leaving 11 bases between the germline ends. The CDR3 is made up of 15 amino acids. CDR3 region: CATSDLGDSGNTIYF. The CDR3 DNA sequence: TGTGCCACCAGCGATCTGGGGGACTCTGGAAACACCATATATTTT.

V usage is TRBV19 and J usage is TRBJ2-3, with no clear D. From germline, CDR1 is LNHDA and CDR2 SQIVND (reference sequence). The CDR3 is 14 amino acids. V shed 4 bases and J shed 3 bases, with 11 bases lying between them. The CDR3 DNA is TGTGCCAGTAGTAACCCCTCAGAAACAGATACGCAGTATTTT. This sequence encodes CASSNPSETDTQYF.

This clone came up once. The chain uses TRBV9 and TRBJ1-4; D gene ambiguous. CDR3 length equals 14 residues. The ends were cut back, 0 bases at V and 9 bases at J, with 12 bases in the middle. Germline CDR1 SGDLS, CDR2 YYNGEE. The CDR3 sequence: CASSVAEGTQKLFF. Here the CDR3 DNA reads TGTGCCAGCAGCGTAGCAGAGGGAACTCAAAAACTGTTTTTT.

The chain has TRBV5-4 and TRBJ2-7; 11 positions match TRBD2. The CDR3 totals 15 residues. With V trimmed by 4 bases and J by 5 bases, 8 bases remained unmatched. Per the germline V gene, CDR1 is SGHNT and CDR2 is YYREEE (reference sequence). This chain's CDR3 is CASSPMTSGEDEQYF. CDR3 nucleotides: TGTGCCAGCAGCCCTATGACTAGCGGGGAGGACGAGCAGTACTTC.

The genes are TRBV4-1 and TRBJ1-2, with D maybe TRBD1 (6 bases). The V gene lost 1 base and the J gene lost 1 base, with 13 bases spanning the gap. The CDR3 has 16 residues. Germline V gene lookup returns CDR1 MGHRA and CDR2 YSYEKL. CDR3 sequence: CASSQGRGTGNYGYTF. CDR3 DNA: TGCGCCAGCAGCCAAGGAAGGGGGACCGGTAACTATGGCTACACCTTC.

The CDR3 loop reads CASSLIGSGANVLTF. The CDR3 nucleotides read TGTGCCAGCAGCTTGATAGGGTCTGGGGCCAACGTCCTGACTTTC. The V call is TRBV5-6, the J call TRBJ2-6; the D is unclear. CDR3 size: 15 residues. Looked up from germline, CDR1 is SGHDT and CDR2 is YYEEEE. The V end lost 1 base, the J end lost 1 base, and 6 bases lay between the germline ends.

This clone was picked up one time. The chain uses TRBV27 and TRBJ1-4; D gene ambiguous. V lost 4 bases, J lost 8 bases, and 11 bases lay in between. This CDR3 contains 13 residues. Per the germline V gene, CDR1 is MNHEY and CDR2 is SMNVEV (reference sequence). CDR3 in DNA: TGTGCCAGCAGTTCGGACCGATGGGAAAAACTGTTTTTT. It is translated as CASSSDRWEKLFF.

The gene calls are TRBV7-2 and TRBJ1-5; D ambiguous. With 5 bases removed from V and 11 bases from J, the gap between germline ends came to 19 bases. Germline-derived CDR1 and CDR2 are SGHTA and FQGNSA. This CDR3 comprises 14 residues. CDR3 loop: CASSLNTAFRAQHF. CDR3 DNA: TGTGCCAGCAGCCTAAACACAGCGTTCCGGGCCCAGCATTTT.

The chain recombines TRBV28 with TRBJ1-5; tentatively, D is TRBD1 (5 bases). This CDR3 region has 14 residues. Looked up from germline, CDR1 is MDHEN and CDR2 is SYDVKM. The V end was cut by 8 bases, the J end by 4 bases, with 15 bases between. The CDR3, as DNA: TGTGCCAGCCGGGACCCTATGAAGAATCAGCCCCAGCATTTT. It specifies CASRDPMKNQPQHF.

The CDR3 protein is CASSALGIIYNEQFF. CDR3 coding DNA: TGCGCCAGCAGCGCACTAGGGATCATTTACAATGAGCAGTTCTTC. J is TRBJ2-1 and V is TRBV4-1, with D possibly being TRBD2 (5 bases). Germline values: CDR1 MGHRA, CDR2 YSYEKL. V was trimmed by 5 bases and J by 4 bases, leaving 15 bases between them. The CDR3 length is 15 residues.

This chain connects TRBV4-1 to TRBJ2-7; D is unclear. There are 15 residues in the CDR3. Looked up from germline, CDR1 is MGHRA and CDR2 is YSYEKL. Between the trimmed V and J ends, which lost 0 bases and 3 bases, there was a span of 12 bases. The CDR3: CASSQDPRSDYEQYF. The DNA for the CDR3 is TGCGCCAGCAGCCAAGATCCCCGGAGCGACTACGAGCAGTACTTC.

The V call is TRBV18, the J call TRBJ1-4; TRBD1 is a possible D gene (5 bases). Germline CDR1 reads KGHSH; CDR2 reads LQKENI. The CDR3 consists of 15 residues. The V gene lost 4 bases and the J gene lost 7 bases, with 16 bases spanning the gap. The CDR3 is CASSRRTGTGEKLFF. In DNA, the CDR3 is TGTGCCAGCTCACGACGGACGGGGACCGGTGAAAAACTGTTTTTT.

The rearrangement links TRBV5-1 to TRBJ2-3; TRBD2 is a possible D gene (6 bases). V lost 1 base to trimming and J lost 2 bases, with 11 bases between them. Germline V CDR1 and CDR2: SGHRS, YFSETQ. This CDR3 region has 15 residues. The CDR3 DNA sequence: TGCGCCAGCAGCTTGATGGCGGGACCCACAGATACGCAGTATTTT. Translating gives CASSLMAGPTDTQYF.

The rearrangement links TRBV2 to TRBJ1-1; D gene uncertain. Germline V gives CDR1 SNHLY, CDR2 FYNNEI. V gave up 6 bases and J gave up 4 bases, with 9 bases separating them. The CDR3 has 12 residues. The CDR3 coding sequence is TGTGCCAGCAGGCCCTCGGGCACTGAAGCTTTCTTT. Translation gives CASRPSGTEAFF.

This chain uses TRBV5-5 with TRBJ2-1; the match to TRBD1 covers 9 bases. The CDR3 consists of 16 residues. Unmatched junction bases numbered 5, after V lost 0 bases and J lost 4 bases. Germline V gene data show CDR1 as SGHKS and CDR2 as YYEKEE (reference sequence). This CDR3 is CASSLEGTGNYNEQFF. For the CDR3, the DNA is TGTGCCAGCAGCTTGGAGGGGACAGGGAATTACAATGAGCAGTTCTTC.

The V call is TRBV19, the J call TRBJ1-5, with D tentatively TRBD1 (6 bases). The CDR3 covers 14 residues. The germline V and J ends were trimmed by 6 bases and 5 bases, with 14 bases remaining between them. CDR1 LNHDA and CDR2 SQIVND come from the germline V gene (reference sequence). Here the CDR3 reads CASSDLGGDQPQHF. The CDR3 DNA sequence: TGTGCCAGTAGCGACTTAGGGGGGGATCAGCCCCAGCATTTT.

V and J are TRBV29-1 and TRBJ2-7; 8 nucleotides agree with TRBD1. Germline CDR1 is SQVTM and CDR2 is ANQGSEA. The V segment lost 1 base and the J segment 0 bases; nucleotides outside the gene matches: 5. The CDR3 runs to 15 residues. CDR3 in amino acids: CSVEVRQGISYEQYF. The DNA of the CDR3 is TGCAGCGTTGAAGTCCGACAGGGGATCTCCTACGAGCAGTACTTC.

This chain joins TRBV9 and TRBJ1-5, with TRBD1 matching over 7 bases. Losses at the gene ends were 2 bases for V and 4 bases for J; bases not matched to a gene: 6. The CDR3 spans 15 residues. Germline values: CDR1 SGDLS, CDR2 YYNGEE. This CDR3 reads CASSVHGDRNQPQHF. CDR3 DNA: TGTGCCAGCAGCGTCCATGGGGACAGAAATCAGCCCCAGCATTTT.

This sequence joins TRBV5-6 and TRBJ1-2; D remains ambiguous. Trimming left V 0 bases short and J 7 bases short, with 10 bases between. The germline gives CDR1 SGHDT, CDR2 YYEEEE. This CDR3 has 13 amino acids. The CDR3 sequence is CASSLDEVGGYTF. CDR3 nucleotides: TGTGCCAGCAGCTTGGATGAGGTTGGTGGCTACACCTTC.

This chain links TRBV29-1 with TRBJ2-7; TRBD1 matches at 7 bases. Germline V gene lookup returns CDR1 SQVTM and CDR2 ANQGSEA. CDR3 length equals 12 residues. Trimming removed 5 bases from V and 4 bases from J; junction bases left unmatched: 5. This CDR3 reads CSVRQGEYEQYF. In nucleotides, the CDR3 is TGCAGCGTTCGGCAGGGGGAATACGAGCAGTACTTC.